This T cell receptor beta chain was found in a study of cytomegalovirus exposure and HLA in healthy donors. Study conclusions and caveats: Per published reports, the classifier diagnosed cytomegalovirus status with high specificity and sensitivity. Roughly uniform sequencing depth across donors was assumed, possibly incorrectly.

The PCR was carried out with 60 Vbeta primers and 13 Jbeta primers. The table came from immunoSEQ multiplex PCR; TCRdb's copy has only in-frame clones and leaves some out. This repertoire shows 85,000 to 100,000 clones, around nine tenths found once; its top ten account for about 8.6%. This CDR3 region has 15 residues. Trimming took 4 bases from V and 0 from J, leaving 10 bases between them. Germline V gene lookup returns CDR1 SNHLY and CDR2 FYNNEI. About this clone itself: The antigen remains unidentified.

The V gene is TRBV2, the J gene TRBJ1-3; no firm D call. The TCR was taken from a man aged 25-40 years in good health and CMV-seropositive. The sequenced material came from PBMCs. The CDR3 sequence: CASSAREDSGNTIYF. DNA for the CDR3: TGTGCCAGCAGTGCTCGAGAGGACTCTGGAAACACCATATATTTT.